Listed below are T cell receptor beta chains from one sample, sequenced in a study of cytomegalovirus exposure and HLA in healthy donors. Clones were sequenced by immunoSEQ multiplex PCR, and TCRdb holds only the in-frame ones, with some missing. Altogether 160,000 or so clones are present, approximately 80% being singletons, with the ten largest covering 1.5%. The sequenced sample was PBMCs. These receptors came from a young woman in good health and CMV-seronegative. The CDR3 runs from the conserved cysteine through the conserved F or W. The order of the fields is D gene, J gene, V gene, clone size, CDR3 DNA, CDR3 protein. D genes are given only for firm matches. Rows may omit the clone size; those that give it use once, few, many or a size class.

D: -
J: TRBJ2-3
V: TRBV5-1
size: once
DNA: TGCGCCAGCAGCACGGGACTTCACACAGATACGCAGTATTTT
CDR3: CASSTGLHTDTQYF

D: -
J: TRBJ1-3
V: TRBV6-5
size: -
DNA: TGTGCCAGCAGTTCCACTCCAGGGCCCGGCACCATATATTTT
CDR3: CASSSTPGPGTIYF

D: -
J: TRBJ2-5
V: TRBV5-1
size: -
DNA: TGCGCCAGCAGCAGGGGGGGAAGCGGGGAAGAGACCCAGTACTTC
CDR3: CASSRGGSGEETQYF

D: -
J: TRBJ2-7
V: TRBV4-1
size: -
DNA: TGCGCCAGCAGCCAACAGGGAAGGAACGAGCAGTACTTC
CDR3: CASSQQGRNEQYF

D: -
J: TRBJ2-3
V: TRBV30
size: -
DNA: TGTGCCTGGAGTGTAAGAGGTTCAGATACGCAGTATTTT
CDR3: CAWSVRGSDTQYF

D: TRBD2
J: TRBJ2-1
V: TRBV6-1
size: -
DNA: TGTGCCAGCAGTGAAGAAGGGAGACTAGCGGGGGGATTCTCCTACAATGAGCAGTTCTTC
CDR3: CASSEEGRLAGGFSYNEQFF

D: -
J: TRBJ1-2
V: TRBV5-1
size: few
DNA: TGCGCCAGCAGCTCCCAGGTCGGGAATGGCTACACCTTC
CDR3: CASSSQVGNGYTF

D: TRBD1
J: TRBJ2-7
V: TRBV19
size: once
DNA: TGTGCCAGTAGTCCCAGGGGGGGACAGGGAGTGGTCGAGCAGTACTTC
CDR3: CASSPRGGQGVVEQYF

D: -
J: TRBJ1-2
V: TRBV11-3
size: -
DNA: TGTGCCAGCAGCTTAGGTCAGGGCGACTACACCTTC
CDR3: CASSLGQGDYTF

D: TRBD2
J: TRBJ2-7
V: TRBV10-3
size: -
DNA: TGTGCCATCAGAAGACTAGCCTGCGAGCAGTACTTC
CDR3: CAIRRLACEQYF

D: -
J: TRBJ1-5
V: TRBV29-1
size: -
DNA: TGCAGCGCTACAACACAGGGAAGAGGGAATCAGCCCCAGCATTTT
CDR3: CSATTQGRGNQPQHF

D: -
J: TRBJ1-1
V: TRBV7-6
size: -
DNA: TGTGCCAGCAGCCCGAGCAGGACAGTTGAAGCTTTCTTT
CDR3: CASSPSRTVEAFF

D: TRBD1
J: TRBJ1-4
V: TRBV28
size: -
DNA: TGTGCCAGCACCAGAGGGGGGACAGGGGTTGAAAAACTGTTTTTT
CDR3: CASTRGGTGVEKLFF